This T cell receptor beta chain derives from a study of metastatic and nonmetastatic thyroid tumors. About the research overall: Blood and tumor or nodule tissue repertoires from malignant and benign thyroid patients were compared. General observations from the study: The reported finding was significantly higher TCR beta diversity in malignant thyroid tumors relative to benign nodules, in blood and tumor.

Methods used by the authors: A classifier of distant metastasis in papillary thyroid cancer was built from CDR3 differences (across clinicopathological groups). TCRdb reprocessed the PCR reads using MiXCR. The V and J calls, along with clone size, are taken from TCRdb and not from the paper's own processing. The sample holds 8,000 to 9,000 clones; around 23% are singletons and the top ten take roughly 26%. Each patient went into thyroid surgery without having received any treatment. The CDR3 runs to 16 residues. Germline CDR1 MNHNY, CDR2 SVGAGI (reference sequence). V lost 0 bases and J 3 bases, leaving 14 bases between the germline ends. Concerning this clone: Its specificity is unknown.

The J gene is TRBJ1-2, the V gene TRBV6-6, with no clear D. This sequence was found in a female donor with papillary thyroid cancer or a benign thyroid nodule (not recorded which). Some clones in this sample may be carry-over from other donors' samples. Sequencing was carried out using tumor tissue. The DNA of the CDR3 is TGTGCCAGCAGTTACTCAGACGCCCCAGAGGACTATGGCTACACCTTC. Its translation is CASSYSDAPEDYGYTF.